In its sample, the clone carrying this TCR beta chain was seen many times. The antigen is undetermined. The V end was cut by 2 bases, the J end by 2 bases, with 7 bases between. Germline CDR1 is MNHEY and CDR2 is SMNVEV (reference sequence). This CDR3 is 13 amino acids long. The entry originates in a study of spatial heterogeneity in lung cancer. Background on the study: Raw reads contained each unique TCR and UMI combination more than ten times on average. Broader study findings: Ubiquitous expanded tumor TCRs appeared in blood more at resection than follow-up.

Unique molecular identifiers, one per molecule, were present on every TCR cDNA molecule. TCRdb called the 5' RACE reads again in MiXCR, with one record for every CDR3 protein. Altogether about 36,000 distinct CDR3 sequences are present, roughly 5.6% being singletons, with the ten largest covering around 30%. Described time point: sample taken at primary tumor resection. Sequencing covered unsorted whole RNA taken from tumor, nontumor lung or frozen PBMC. The donors, 70 or so patients with untreated early-stage non-small cell lung cancer, provided the samples. The TCR sequence derives from a female donor with early-stage non-small cell lung cancer. The chain employs TRBV27 and TRBJ2-7; TRBD2 is a possible D gene (5 bases). The starting material was PBMCs, obtained at surgery. The CDR3 sequence is CASSLTSTYEQYF. In DNA, the CDR3 is TGTGCCAGCAGTTTAACTAGTACCTACGAGCAGTACTTC.